This T cell receptor beta chain was profiled in a study of response to subunit inactivated influenza vaccine. From the RT-PCR reads, TCRdb called clonotypes with MiXCR, one entry per CDR3 protein. The table lists 400,000 to 550,000 distinct CDR3 sequences, around 25% of them singletons. Study results and caveats: Seasonal influenza vaccination, on each occasion, was suggested by the authors to recruit few new T cells.

This clonotype was seen repeatedly, ten times or more. Its antigen is as yet unknown. The CDR3 is 15 amino acids. Trimming removed 0 bases at V and 2 bases at J, with 10 bases between. The germline gives CDR1 SGHRS, CDR2 YFSETQ. J is TRBJ2-3 and V is TRBV5-1, with D possibly TRBD2 on 5 matching bases. Sequencing used CD4+ T cells sorted from PBMCs, obtained 5 to 6 days after vaccination. This clonotype was sampled from a man aged 50 to 59 who received an inactivated influenza vaccine. CDR3 sequence reads: CASSLDRGDTDTQYF. CDR3 nucleotide sequence: TGCGCCAGCAGCTTGGATCGGGGAGACACAGATACGCAGTATTTT. The complete variable domain, with remaining parts taken from reference TRBV5-1 and TRBJ2-3, reads KAGVTQTPRYLIKTRGQQVTLSCSPISGHRSVSWYQQTPGQGLQFLFEYFSETQRNKGNFPGRFSGRQFSNSRSEMNVSTLELGDSALYLCASSLDRGDTDTQYFGPGTRLTVL.